These T cell receptor beta chains were read from a single sample in a study of cytomegalovirus exposure and HLA in healthy donors. TCRdb's table, derived via immunoSEQ multiplex PCR, lists solely in-frame clones and lacks some. This sample has about 160,000 clones; around 80% occur once, and the top ten carry roughly 2%. The material sequenced was PBMCs. These receptors were obtained from a man aged 35-49 years in good health and CMV-seronegative. CDR3s include the opening cysteine and the closing phenylalanine or tryptophan.

v_gene	j_gene	CDR3aa
TRBV28	TRBJ2-7	CASTQQGPSYEQYF
TRBV19	TRBJ2-5	CASSPVAVQETQYF
TRBV5-1	NA	CASSSGLAGVFEQYF
TRBV15	TRBJ2-7	CATSFGLAGDEQYF
TRBV7-5	TRBJ2-7	CARSQRTLRVEQYF
TRBV27	TRBJ2-2	CASRNWQGEAGELFF
TRBV6-5	TRBJ1-2	CASSYGTGKFYGYTF
TRBV6-5	TRBJ1-1	CASNWDRLNTEAFF
TRBV5-8	TRBJ1-5	CASSVIRGTGNQPQHF
TRBV20-1	TRBJ1-2	CSARQAAGYTF
TRBV5-6	TRBJ1-1	CASSLFMGQGMNTEAFF
TRBV6-6	TRBJ2-7	CASRKSWTAYEQYF
TRBV28	TRBJ2-3	CASSASGSTDTQYF
TRBV6-5	TRBJ2-1	CASGDRGRGEQFF
TRBV18	TRBJ2-3	CASSSSGRGNTQYF
TRBV7-2	TRBJ2-7	CASSLELPYEQYF
TRBV7-2	TRBJ2-2	CASTIQGSTGELFF
TRBV7-9	TRBJ2-7	CSSSSSSTVPPYEQYF
TRBV5-4	TRBJ2-5	CASSWGLAGGSGKTQYF
TRBV11-2	TRBJ1-5	CASSLASGQPQHF
TRBV13	TRBJ2-3	CASSLGLKGVSTDTQYF
TRBV5-1	TRBJ2-1	CASKGTGGSYNEQFF
TRBV19	TRBJ1-5	CASSDRQVRNQPQHF
TRBV28	TRBJ2-7	CASSLTIPRDRGYEQYF
TRBV5-1	TRBJ2-7	CASSSGTGAVSYEQYF
TRBV5-1	TRBJ2-4	CASRPLGLQGENSQYF
TRBV2	TRBJ2-3	CASGGLAGGGTQYF
TRBV7-9	TRBJ2-3	CASRRVGTDTQYF
TRBV11-2	TRBJ1-1	CASSLGGGWTEAFF
TRBV4-1	TRBJ1-2	CASSRPGQQNYGYTF
TRBV27	TRBJ1-1	CASSPGGTEAFF
TRBV29-1	TRBJ2-1	CSVAISSGSVRNEQFF
TRBV7-9	TRBJ2-1	CASSFPGQVTGRGYNEQFF
TRBV9	TRBJ2-7	CASSVTTTGVEQYF
TRBV4-3	TRBJ2-4	CASSQVQTGRVRQGANSQYF
TRBV7-8	TRBJ2-5	CASSYGTGKSQETQYF
TRBV5-1	TRBJ2-3	CASSTDRGHGDTQYF
TRBV7-6	TRBJ2-3	CASSQSPWATQYF
TRBV5-6	TRBJ1-5	CASSLANRGLNQPQHF
TRBV7-9	TRBJ2-7	CASSLTAGIGSYEQYF
TRBV7-2	TRBJ2-7	CASSSDPGTGGYEQYF
TRBV18	TRBJ2-1	CASSPLTGGVSYNEQFF
TRBV14	TRBJ2-5	CASTPRQALEETQYF
TRBV11-2	TRBJ2-1	CASSPGTGVLVEQFF